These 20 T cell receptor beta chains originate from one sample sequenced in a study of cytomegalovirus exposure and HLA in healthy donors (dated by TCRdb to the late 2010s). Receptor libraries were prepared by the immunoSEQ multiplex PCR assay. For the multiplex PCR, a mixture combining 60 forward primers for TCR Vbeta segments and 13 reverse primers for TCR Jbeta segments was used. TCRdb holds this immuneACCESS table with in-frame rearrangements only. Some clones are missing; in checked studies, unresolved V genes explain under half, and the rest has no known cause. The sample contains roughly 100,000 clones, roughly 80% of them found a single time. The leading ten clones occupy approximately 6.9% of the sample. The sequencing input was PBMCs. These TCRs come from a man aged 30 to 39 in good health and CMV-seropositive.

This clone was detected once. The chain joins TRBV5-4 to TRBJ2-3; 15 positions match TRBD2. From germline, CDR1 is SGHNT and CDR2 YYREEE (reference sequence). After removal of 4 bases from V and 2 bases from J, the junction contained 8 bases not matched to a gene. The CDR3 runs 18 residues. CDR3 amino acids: CASSGSGTSGGTTDTQYF. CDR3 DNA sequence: TGTGCCAGCAGCGGTAGCGGGACTAGCGGGGGGACCACAGATACGCAGTATTTT. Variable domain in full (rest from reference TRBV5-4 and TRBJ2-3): ETGVTQSPTHLIKTRGQQVTLRCSSQSGHNTVSWYQQALGQGPQFIFQYYREEENGRGNFPPRFSGLQFPNYSSELNVNALELDDSALYLCASSGSGTSGGTTDTQYFGPGTRLTVL.

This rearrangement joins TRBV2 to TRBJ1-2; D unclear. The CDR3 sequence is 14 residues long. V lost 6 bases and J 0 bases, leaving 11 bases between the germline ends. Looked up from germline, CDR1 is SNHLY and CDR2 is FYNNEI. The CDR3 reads CASSDNLSNYGYTF. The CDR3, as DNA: TGTGCCAGCAGCGACAATCTTTCTAACTATGGCTACACCTTC. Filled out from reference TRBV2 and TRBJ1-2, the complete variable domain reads EPEVTQTPSHQVTQMGQEVILRCVPISNHLYFYWYRQILGQKVEFLVSFYNNEISEKSEIFDDQFSVERPDGSNFTLKIRSTKLEDSAMYFCASSDNLSNYGYTFGSGTRLTVV.

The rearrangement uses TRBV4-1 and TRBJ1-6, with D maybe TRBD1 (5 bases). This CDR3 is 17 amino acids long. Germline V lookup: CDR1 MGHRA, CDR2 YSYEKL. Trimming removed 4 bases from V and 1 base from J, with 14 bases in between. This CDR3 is CASSRLGAGSYNSPLHF. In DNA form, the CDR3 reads TGCGCCAGCAGCCGACTAGGGGCCGGATCCTATAATTCACCCCTCCACTTT.

The CDR3 coding sequence is TGTGCCAGCAGTTCATGGACAGGGGGAGGAGTGTTTGAAAAACTGTTTTTT. It specifies CASSSWTGGGVFEKLFF. The chain carries TRBV28 and TRBJ1-4; 10 bases align to TRBD1. The CDR3 has 17 amino acids. Germline values: CDR1 MDHEN, CDR2 SYDVKM. J was trimmed by 7 bases and V by 4 bases; bases with no gene match: 12.

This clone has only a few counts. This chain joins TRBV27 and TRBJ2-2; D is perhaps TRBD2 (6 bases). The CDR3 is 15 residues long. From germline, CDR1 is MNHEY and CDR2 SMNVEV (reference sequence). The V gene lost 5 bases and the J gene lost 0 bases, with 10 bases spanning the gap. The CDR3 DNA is TGTGCCAGCAGTCCCGGAGGGACGAACACCGGGGAGCTGTTTTTT. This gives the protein CASSPGGTNTGELFF.

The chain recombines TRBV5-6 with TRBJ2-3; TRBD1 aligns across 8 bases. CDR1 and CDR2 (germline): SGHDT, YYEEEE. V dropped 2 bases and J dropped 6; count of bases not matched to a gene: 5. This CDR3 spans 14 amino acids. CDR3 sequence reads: CASSFWDRRDTQYF. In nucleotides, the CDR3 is TGTGCCAGCAGCTTTTGGGACAGGAGGGATACGCAGTATTTT.

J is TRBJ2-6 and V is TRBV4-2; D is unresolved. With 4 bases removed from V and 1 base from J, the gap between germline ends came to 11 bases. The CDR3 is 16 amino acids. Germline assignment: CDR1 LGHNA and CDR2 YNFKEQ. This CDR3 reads CASSLKPGSGANVLTF. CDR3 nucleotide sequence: TGTGCCAGCAGCCTCAAACCGGGTTCTGGGGCCAACGTCCTGACTTTC.

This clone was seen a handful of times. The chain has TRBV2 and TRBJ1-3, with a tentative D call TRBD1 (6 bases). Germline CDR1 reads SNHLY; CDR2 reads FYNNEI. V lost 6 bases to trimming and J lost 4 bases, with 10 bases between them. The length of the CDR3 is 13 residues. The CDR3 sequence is CASSDGQGNTIYF. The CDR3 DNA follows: TGTGCCAGCAGCGACGGACAGGGAAACACCATATATTTT.

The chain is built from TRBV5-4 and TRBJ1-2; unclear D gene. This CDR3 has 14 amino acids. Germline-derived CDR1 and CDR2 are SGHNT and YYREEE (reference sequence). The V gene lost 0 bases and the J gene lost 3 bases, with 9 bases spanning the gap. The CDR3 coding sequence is TGTGCCAGCAGCTTGGAAACAGCGGACTATGGCTACACCTTC. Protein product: CASSLETADYGYTF.

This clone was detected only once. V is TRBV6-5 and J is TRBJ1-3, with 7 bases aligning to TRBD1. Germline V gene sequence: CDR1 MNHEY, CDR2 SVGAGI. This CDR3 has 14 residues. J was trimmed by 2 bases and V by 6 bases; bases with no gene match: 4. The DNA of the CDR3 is TGTGCCAGCAGAAAGCAGGGGGCTGGAAACACCATATATTTT. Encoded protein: CASRKQGAGNTIYF.

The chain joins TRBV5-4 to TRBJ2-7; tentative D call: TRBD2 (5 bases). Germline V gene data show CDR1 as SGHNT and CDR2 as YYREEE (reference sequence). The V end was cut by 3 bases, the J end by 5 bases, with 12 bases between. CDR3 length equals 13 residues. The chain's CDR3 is CASSSYSDHEQYF. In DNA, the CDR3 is TGTGCCAGCAGCTCTTATAGCGACCACGAGCAGTACTTC.

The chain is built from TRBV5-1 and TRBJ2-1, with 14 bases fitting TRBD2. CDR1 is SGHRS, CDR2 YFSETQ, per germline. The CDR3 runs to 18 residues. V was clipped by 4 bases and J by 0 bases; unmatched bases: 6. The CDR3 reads CASSRTSGGLRSYNEQFF. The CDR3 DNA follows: TGCGCCAGCAGCCGGACTAGCGGGGGGCTACGCTCCTACAATGAGCAGTTCTTC.

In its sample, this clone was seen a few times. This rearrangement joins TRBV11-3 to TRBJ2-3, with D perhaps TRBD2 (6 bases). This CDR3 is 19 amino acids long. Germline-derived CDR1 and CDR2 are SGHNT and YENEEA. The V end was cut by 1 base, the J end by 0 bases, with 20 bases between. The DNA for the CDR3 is TGTGCCAGCAGCTTAGGTCGCTTCGGCGGGGATTCTAGCACAGATACGCAGTATTTT. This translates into CASSLGRFGGDSSTDTQYF.

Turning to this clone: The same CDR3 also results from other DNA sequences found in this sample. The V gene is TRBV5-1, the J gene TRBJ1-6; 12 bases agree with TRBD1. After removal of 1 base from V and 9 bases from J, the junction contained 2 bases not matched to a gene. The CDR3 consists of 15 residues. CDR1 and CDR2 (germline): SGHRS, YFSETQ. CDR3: CASSLKGQGASPLHF. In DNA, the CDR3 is TGCGCCAGCAGCTTGAAGGGACAGGGGGCTTCACCCCTCCACTTT.

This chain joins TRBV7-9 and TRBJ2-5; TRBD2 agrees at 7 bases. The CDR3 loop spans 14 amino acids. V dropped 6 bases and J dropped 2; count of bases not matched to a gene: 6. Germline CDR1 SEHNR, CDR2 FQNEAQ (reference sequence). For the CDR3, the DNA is TGTGCCAGCAGTCGCCAGCGGGGTCAAGAGACCCAGTACTTC. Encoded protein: CASSRQRGQETQYF.

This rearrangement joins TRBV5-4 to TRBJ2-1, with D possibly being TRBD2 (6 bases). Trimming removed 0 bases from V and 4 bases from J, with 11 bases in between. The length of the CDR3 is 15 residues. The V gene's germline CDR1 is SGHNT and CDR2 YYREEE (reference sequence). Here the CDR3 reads CASSLDSGRYNEQFF. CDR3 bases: TGTGCCAGCAGCTTGGATAGCGGACGTTACAATGAGCAGTTCTTC.

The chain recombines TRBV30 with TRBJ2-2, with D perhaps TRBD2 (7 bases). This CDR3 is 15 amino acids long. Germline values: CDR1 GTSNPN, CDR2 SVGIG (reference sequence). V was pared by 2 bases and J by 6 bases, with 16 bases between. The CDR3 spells CAWSNGGAVAGELFF. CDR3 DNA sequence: TGTGCCTGGAGTAATGGGGGGGCAGTCGCCGGGGAGCTGTTTTTT.

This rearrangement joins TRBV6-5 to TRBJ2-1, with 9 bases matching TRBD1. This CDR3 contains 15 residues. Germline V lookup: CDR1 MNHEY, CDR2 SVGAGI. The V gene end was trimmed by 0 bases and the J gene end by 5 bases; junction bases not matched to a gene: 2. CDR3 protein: CASSYSRDRDNEQFF. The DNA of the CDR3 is TGTGCCAGCAGTTACTCCCGGGACAGGGACAATGAGCAGTTCTTC.

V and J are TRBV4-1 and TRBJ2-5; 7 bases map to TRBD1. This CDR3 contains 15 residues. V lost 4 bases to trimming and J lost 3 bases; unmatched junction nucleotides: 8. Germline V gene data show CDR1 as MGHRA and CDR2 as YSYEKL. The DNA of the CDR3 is TGCGCCAGCAGCCTCATAGGACAGGCCAAAGAGACCCAGTACTTC. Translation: CASSLIGQAKETQYF.

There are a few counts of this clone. The CDR3 sequence: CASSDSRAGVSGANVLTF. The DNA of the CDR3 is TGTGCCAGCAGTGACTCGAGGGCCGGGGTCTCTGGGGCCAACGTCCTGACTTTC. This chain connects TRBV6-4 to TRBJ2-6; perhaps TRBD2 as D (5 bases). CDR3 size: 18 residues. Trimming removed 0 bases from V and 0 bases from J, with 12 bases in between. Looked up from germline, CDR1 is MRHNA and CDR2 is SNTAGT.